Each of the 14 T cell receptor beta chains below was sequenced from the same sample in a study of technical replicates of blood from a few donors. Method: immunoSEQ multiplex PCR; TCRdb's copy keeps in-frame clones and lacks some. The repertoire holds just over 55,000 clones, around 93% seen once, with about 4% in the top ten. The specimen sequenced was PBMCs. These receptors were collected from a human donor in good health. Some clones in this sample may be carry-over from other donors' samples.

The chain is built from TRBV7-2 and TRBJ2-5; 11 nucleotides match TRBD2. Germline CDR1 SGHTA, CDR2 FQGNSA. With V trimmed by 5 bases and J by 6 bases, 5 bases remained unmatched. The CDR3 length is 14 residues. DNA of the CDR3: TGTGCCAGCAGCGCCGGGACTAGCGGCCAGACCCAGTACTTC. It is translated as CASSAGTSGQTQYF.

The chain links TRBV4-1 to TRBJ2-2; TRBD2 matches 8 bases. Germline loops: CDR1 MGHRA, CDR2 YSYEKL. The CDR3 length is 17 residues. Unmatched junction bases numbered 6, after V lost 1 base and J lost 2 bases. The CDR3 here is CASSQGAGDPNTGELFF. As DNA, the CDR3 is TGCGCCAGCAGCCAAGGAGCGGGGGATCCCAACACCGGGGAGCTGTTTTTT.

V and J are TRBV7-6 and TRBJ1-1; D is possibly TRBD1 (5 bases). Germline CDR1 reads SGHVS; CDR2 reads FNYEAQ. V dropped 2 bases and J dropped 2 bases, with 12 bases sitting between them. This CDR3 has 15 amino acids. The CDR3 DNA sequence: TGTGCCAGCAGCTTAAAAGGGGTGCCCAACACTGAAGCTTTCTTT. Translated: CASSLKGVPNTEAFF.

This chain uses TRBV19 with TRBJ2-7; D perhaps matches TRBD2 (6 bases). Germline assignment: CDR1 LNHDA and CDR2 SQIVND (reference sequence). Deletions cut 1 base from V and 4 bases from J, with 14 bases between. The CDR3 runs 15 residues. Here the CDR3 reads CASSIGAGRGYEQYF. DNA for the CDR3: TGTGCCAGTAGTATAGGAGCCGGGAGAGGGTACGAGCAGTACTTC.

The chain carries TRBV7-2 and TRBJ1-5, with 7 bases that match TRBD1. Per the germline V gene, CDR1 is SGHTA and CDR2 is FQGNSA. J was trimmed by 6 bases and V by 4 bases; bases with no gene match: 6. The CDR3 sequence is 14 residues long. CDR3 amino acids: CASSSDRAAQPQHF. CDR3 coding DNA: TGTGCCAGCAGCTCTGACAGGGCAGCTCAGCCCCAGCATTTT.

This chain links TRBV7-2 with TRBJ2-5; the D gene is possibly TRBD1 (5 bases). CDR1 is SGHTA and CDR2 is FQGNSA in the germline V gene. V was cut by 2 bases and J by 4 bases, with 11 bases left in between. The CDR3 covers 14 residues. The CDR3 loop reads CASSLQGWGETQYF. The CDR3, as DNA: TGTGCCAGCAGCTTACAGGGTTGGGGAGAGACCCAGTACTTC.

The V gene is TRBV5-5, the J gene TRBJ1-1, with TRBD1 matching over 9 bases. Trimming cost V 4 bases and J 1 base; bases outside gene matches: 8. The CDR3 is 16 residues long. CDR1 SGHKS and CDR2 YYEKEE come from the germline V gene (reference sequence). CDR3 nucleotide sequence: TGTGCCAGCAGCAGACAGGGGGGAAGAGCGAACACTGAAGCTTTCTTT. Its protein product is CASSRQGGRANTEAFF.

This chain joins TRBV2 and TRBJ1-2, with 7 nucleotides matching TRBD1. The germline V gene encodes CDR1 SNHLY and CDR2 FYNNEI. The CDR3 loop spans 13 amino acids. V trimming: 6 bases; J trimming: 4 bases; junction bases outside the gene matches: 5. This CDR3 reads CASRGQRSYGYTF. For the CDR3, the DNA is TGTGCCAGCAGGGGACAGCGAAGCTATGGCTACACCTTC. The variable domain in full, completed from reference TRBV2 and TRBJ1-2, reads EPEVTQTPSHQVTQMGQEVILRCVPISNHLYFYWYRQILGQKVEFLVSFYNNEISEKSEIFDDQFSVERPDGSNFTLKIRSTKLEDSAMYFCASRGQRSYGYTFGSGTRLTVV.

The chain has TRBV6-5 and TRBJ1-2, with 9 bases that match TRBD1. V trimming: 5 bases; J trimming: 4 bases; junction bases outside the gene matches: 2. Germline V gene sequence: CDR1 MNHEY, CDR2 SVGAGI. This CDR3 has 13 residues. The CDR3 region is CASSDRGFYGYTF. CDR3 nucleotide sequence: TGTGCCAGCAGTGACAGGGGGTTCTATGGCTACACCTTC.

The chain is built from TRBV5-4 and TRBJ2-2; TRBD2 might be the D (6 bases). CDR3 length: 15 residues. Germline V gene sequence: CDR1 SGHNT, CDR2 YYREEE (reference sequence). Trimming shortened V by 3 bases and J by 7 bases, and 16 bases separated the two germline ends. The CDR3 here is CASSWGTEPNGELFF. CDR3 sequence (DNA): TGTGCCAGCAGCTGGGGGACTGAACCAAACGGGGAGCTGTTTTTT.

The gene calls are TRBV21-1 and TRBJ1-2; TRBD1, the D gene given by the table, was not confirmed from the DNA. TRBV21-1 has pseudogene status. The CDR3 spans 14 residues. This chain's CDR3 is CASAPGTVNYGYTF. CDR3 in DNA: TGTGCCAGCGCACCGGGGACAGTGAACTATGGCTACACCTTC.

The chain combines TRBV6-7 with TRBJ2-3; 11 bases align to TRBD2. TRBV6-7 is marked as an open reading frame, function uncertain. The CDR3 has 17 residues. V lost 0 bases and J lost 6; bases outside the gene matches: 8. Written as DNA, the CDR3 is TGTGCCAGCAGTTACTCGAAGGCTAGCGGGGGGATGGATACGCAGTATTTT. Translated, it gives CASSYSKASGGMDTQYF.

This CDR3 reads CASSPGQLNSPLHF. The CDR3 bases are TGTGCCAGCAGTCCAGGACAGCTGAATTCACCCCTCCACTTT. V gene TRBV27 combines with J gene TRBJ1-6; tentatively, D is TRBD1 (6 bases). The CDR3 extends over 14 amino acids. Between the trimmed V and J ends, which lost 5 bases and 7 bases, there was a span of 12 bases. In germline, CDR1 is MNHEY, CDR2 SMNVEV (reference sequence).

The chain has TRBV6-5 and TRBJ2-1; 8 bases are a match to TRBD2. The V gene's germline CDR1 is MNHEY and CDR2 SVGAGI. The CDR3 sequence is 13 residues long. Trimming cost V 10 bases and J 2 bases; bases outside gene matches: 4. CDR3 bases: TGTGCCACCGGGGGGGTAGCCTACAATGAGCAGTTCTTC. This sequence encodes CATGGVAYNEQFF.